Reported below is one T cell receptor (beta chain). Its target is unknown. This entry is derived from a study of T cell responses to AZD1222 COVID-19 vaccine. Overall study results and limits: Clonal diversity may have been underestimated, and the donors were mostly white British, with more females than males.

The repertoire was sequenced with immunoSEQ multiplex PCR; TCRdb's copy has only in-frame clones and lacks some. Here the sample spans 150,000 to 180,000 clones, less than 90% being singletons. The CDR3 runs 21 residues. This receptor was identified in an adult in good health. The chain has TRBV1 and TRBJ2-3; the table's TRBD2 call for D was not verified on the DNA. TRBV1 is assigned pseudogene status. Sample: peripheral blood, taken on day 0 of AZD1222 vaccination. The CDR3 DNA follows: TGCACCAGCAGCCAAGATTCGGGACTAGCGGGACTCATTGAAAGCACAGATACGCAGTATTTT. Translated, it gives CTSSQDSGLAGLIESTDTQYF.